The next 28 T cell receptor beta chains were all read from a single sample in a study of human T cells and chemical hapten exposure. The time point here: patch test 1, 2 weeks after DPC sensitization. Stated treatment: therapeutic diphenylcyclopropenone sensitization with weekly scalp DPC. TCRdb fed the RACE reads into MiXCR, producing one record per CDR3 protein. This sample has a few hundred thousand distinct CDR3 sequences; about 4.4% occur once, and the top ten carry roughly 2.4%. Here the sequenced sample was whole blood, taken in connection with sensitization to the hapten diphenylcyclopropenone (DPC). These receptors were taken from a woman between 50 and 59 years old with alopecia areata. Some clones in this sample may be carry-over from other donors' samples.

This clonotype has more than one count but fewer than ten. The V call is TRBV30, the J call TRBJ1-2; D may be TRBD1 (5 bases). The V gene's germline CDR1 is GTSNPN and CDR2 SVGIG (reference sequence). The CDR3 covers 11 residues. V was clipped by 5 bases and J by 4 bases, with 8 bases between them. The CDR3 spells CAWGTAYGYTF. The CDR3 nucleotides read TGTGCCTGGGGGACGGCCTATGGCTACACCTTC.

V and J are TRBV6-2 or TRBV6-3 and TRBJ2-7; D is uncertain. Trimming pared 2 bases from V and 3 bases from J, leaving 17 bases between. The CDR3 runs 16 residues. Germline CDR1 and CDR2: MNHEY and SVGEGT. The CDR3 nucleotides read TGTGCCAGCAGTTACGCCCCCTCGGCGGTTATCTACGAGCAGTACTTC. This translates into CASSYAPSAVIYEQYF.

This clonotype was seen ten or more times. This chain joins TRBV6-1 and TRBJ1-5, with 7 bases aligning to TRBD1. Trimming at V came to 3 bases and at J to 9 bases, leaving 5 bases not matched to a gene. This CDR3 region has 13 residues. Germline V CDR1 and CDR2: MNHNS, SASEGT. The chain's CDR3 is CASSDVRDRPQHF. For the CDR3, the DNA is TGTGCCAGCAGTGACGTCCGGGACAGGCCCCAGCATTTT.

The chain carries TRBV20-1 and TRBJ2-7; the match to TRBD1 covers 10 bases. V lost 5 bases, J lost 6 bases, and 7 bases stayed unmatched. The CDR3 has 13 residues. The V gene's germline CDR1 is DFQATT and CDR2 SNEGSKA (reference sequence). The CDR3 is CSALGTGVREQYF. The CDR3 DNA follows: TGCAGTGCTCTCGGGACAGGGGTGCGCGAGCAGTACTTC.

The genes are TRBV12-3 or TRBV12-4 and TRBJ2-1; D gene uncertain. The CDR3 is 12 amino acids. The germline V and J ends were trimmed by 3 bases and 5 bases, with 5 bases remaining between them. The CDR3 here is CASSFSNNEQFF. For the CDR3, the DNA is TGTGCCAGCAGTTTCTCAAACAATGAGCAGTTCTTC.

The sample holds a few counts of this clonotype. The chain is built from TRBV29-1 and TRBJ2-7; TRBD1 matches at 7 bases. Germline V lookup: CDR1 SQVTM, CDR2 ANQGSEA. V lost 1 base to trimming and J lost 7 bases; unmatched junction nucleotides: 10. The CDR3 is made up of 14 amino acids. The CDR3 loop reads CSVEGRTGLGEQYF. CDR3 DNA sequence: TGCAGCGTTGAAGGTAGGACAGGCTTGGGAGAGCAGTACTTC.

This clonotype was recorded at least ten times. The chain couples TRBV15 to TRBJ2-1, with 12 bases that match TRBD2. The trim removed 2 bases at V and 8 bases at J, leaving 13 bases unmatched. The CDR3 is 18 residues long. The germline CDR1 and CDR2 sequences are LNHNV and YYDKDF (reference sequence). In DNA form, the CDR3 reads TGTGCCACCAGCAGAAAGGGAACCCCGGGACTAGCGGGCGATGAGCAGTTCTTC. It is translated as CATSRKGTPGLAGDEQFF.

The table lists this clonotype with many counts. The CDR3 loop is CASSVRGGTEAFF. In DNA form, the CDR3 reads TGCGCCAGCAGCGTGAGGGGAGGCACTGAAGCTTTCTTT. The chain carries TRBV5-1 and TRBJ1-1, with D possibly TRBD1 on 5 matching bases. The CDR3 runs 13 residues. Between the trimmed V and J ends, which lost 4 bases and 4 bases, there was a span of 11 bases. Germline CDR1 reads SGHRS; CDR2 reads YFSETQ.

A word on this clonotype: It may be a read error: a sequence one base away is much more abundant. This sequence joins TRBV11-2 and TRBJ1-6; unclear D gene. The CDR3 covers 15 residues. CDR1 is SGHAT, CDR2 FQNNGV, per germline. The CDR3 is CTSSLDPAGNSPLHF. The CDR3 nucleotides are TGTACCAGCAGCTTAGATCCCGCGGGGAATTCACCCCTCCACTTT.

This clonotype was recorded many times. This CDR3 is CASRLTANTEAFF. The CDR3 bases are TGTGCCAGCAGACTGACAGCGAACACTGAAGCTTTCTTT. The V call is TRBV28, the J call TRBJ1-1, with D perhaps TRBD1 (5 bases). Trimming stripped 6 bases from V and 1 base from J, with 9 bases between. CDR1 is MDHEN, CDR2 SYDVKM, per germline. This CDR3 region has 13 residues.

J is TRBJ1-1 and V is TRBV9, with TRBD1 matching 7 bases. This CDR3 comprises 15 residues. CDR1 is SGDLS, CDR2 YYNGEE, per germline. With 0 bases clipped from V and 4 bases from J, the junction kept 6 bases outside the gene matches. The CDR3 loop is CASSVATGFGTEAFF. The CDR3 coding sequence is TGTGCCAGCAGCGTAGCGACAGGGTTTGGCACTGAAGCTTTCTTT.

This clonotype was counted ten times or more. The V call is TRBV27, the J call TRBJ1-1, with D unclear. Between the trimmed V and J ends, which lost 7 bases and 4 bases, there was a span of 10 bases. The CDR3 totals 12 residues. In germline, CDR1 is MNHEY, CDR2 SMNVEV (reference sequence). CDR3: CASKQGGTEAFF. The CDR3 DNA reads as TGTGCCAGCAAACAAGGCGGCACTGAAGCTTTCTTT.

Ten or more counts support this clonotype. The gene calls are TRBV9 and TRBJ2-3, with 7 bases lining up with TRBD2. This CDR3 comprises 13 residues. Germline-derived CDR1 and CDR2 are SGDLS and YYNGEE. J gave up 10 bases and V 4 bases, and 9 bases lay outside the gene matches. The CDR3 DNA sequence: TGTGCCAGCAGCACATTAGGGGAGGGGCCGCAGTATTTT. Protein: CASSTLGEGPQYF.

This chain joins TRBV6-2 or TRBV6-3 and TRBJ2-1; TRBD2 matches 7 bases. The CDR3 runs 15 residues. Germline V gene data show CDR1 as MNHEY and CDR2 as SVGEGT. J lost 7 bases, V lost 1 base, and 7 bases had no gene match. CDR3 loop: CASSYLTSRRNEQFF. In DNA, the CDR3 is TGTGCCAGCAGTTACTTGACTAGCCGGAGGAATGAGCAGTTCTTC.

V usage is TRBV6-5 and J usage is TRBJ1-6; 7 bases are shared with TRBD1. The ends lost 10 bases at V and 7 bases at J; junction bases unmatched: 13. The CDR3 is 15 amino acids. The germline gives CDR1 MNHEY, CDR2 SVGAGI. The CDR3 is CATGVRAGGNSPLHF. The CDR3, as DNA: TGTGCCACCGGTGTTCGGGCAGGGGGAAATTCACCCCTCCACTTT.

This clonotype was recorded many times. This chain connects TRBV12-3 or TRBV12-4 to TRBJ2-7, with 10 bases matching TRBD2. This CDR3 contains 14 residues. V trimming: 5 bases; J trimming: 6 bases; junction bases outside the gene matches: 7. CDR3 protein: CASSPRLAGGEQYF. For the CDR3, the DNA is TGTGCCAGCAGTCCGCGACTAGCGGGTGGCGAGCAGTACTTC.

There are a few counts of this clonotype. The chain carries TRBV20-1 and TRBJ2-1, with D perhaps matching TRBD2 (5 bases). The CDR3 spans 15 residues. Looked up from germline, CDR1 is DFQATT and CDR2 is SNEGSKA (reference sequence). Between the trimmed V and J ends, which lost 0 bases and 1 base, there was a span of 10 bases. The CDR3 sequence: CSARDPAGSYNEQFF. The CDR3 coding sequence is TGCAGTGCTAGAGATCCGGCGGGTTCCTACAATGAGCAGTTCTTC.

The chain uses TRBV6-1 and TRBJ2-3; weak D call: TRBD2 (7 bases). This CDR3 contains 15 residues. CDR1 is MNHNS and CDR2 is SASEGT in the germline V gene. The germline V and J ends were trimmed by 9 bases and 0 bases, with 16 bases remaining between them. The chain's CDR3 is CASGGGGLSTDTQYF. CDR3 DNA sequence: TGTGCCAGTGGGGGGGGCGGTCTTAGCACAGATACGCAGTATTTT.

This clonotype was counted many times. CDR3 residues: CASSAQHGADTQYF. In nucleotides, the CDR3 is TGCGCCAGCAGTGCCCAGCATGGGGCAGATACGCAGTATTTT. The V and J genes are TRBV10-1 and TRBJ2-3; D gene ambiguous. In germline, CDR1 is WNHNN, CDR2 SYGVQD (reference sequence). The V and J ends lost 4 bases and 4 bases respectively, with 12 bases between them. The CDR3 is 14 amino acids.

This clonotype was counted at least ten times. V gene TRBV20-1 combines with J gene TRBJ2-1; tentative D call: TRBD2 (5 bases). CDR1 is DFQATT and CDR2 is SNEGSKA in the germline V gene (reference sequence). The CDR3 runs 14 residues. The V end lost 7 bases, the J end lost 1 base, and 14 bases lay between the germline ends. CDR3 in amino acids: CSGRSGPSYNEQFF. The CDR3 DNA follows: TGCAGTGGTCGGAGCGGCCCGTCCTACAATGAGCAGTTCTTC.

J is TRBJ2-3 and V is TRBV11-2; 9 bases line up with TRBD1. The CDR3 is 14 residues long. Trimming at V came to 7 bases and at J to 4 bases, leaving 6 bases not matched to a gene. Looked up from germline, CDR1 is SGHAT and CDR2 is FQNNGV. The CDR3 loop is CASIPGQGPDTQYF. The CDR3 DNA is TGTGCCAGCATCCCGGGACAGGGTCCAGATACGCAGTATTTT.

This clonotype was picked up many times. The chain couples TRBV9 to TRBJ2-5; D is possibly TRBD2 (6 bases). V dropped 3 bases and J dropped 0 bases, with 6 bases sitting between them. From germline, CDR1 is SGDLS and CDR2 YYNGEE. This CDR3 comprises 13 residues. The CDR3 sequence: CASSGTNQETQYF. DNA for the CDR3: TGTGCCAGCAGCGGGACTAACCAAGAGACCCAGTACTTC.

This clonotype turned up a few times. The J gene is TRBJ2-1, the V gene TRBV6-6; no clear D. Trimming left V 8 bases short and J 2 bases short, with 19 bases between. Germline CDR1 and CDR2: MNHNY and SVGAGI (reference sequence). The CDR3 runs 16 residues. Here the CDR3 DNA reads TGTGCCAGCGGAGTAGTAGCTGCCAGAACCTACAATGAGCAGTTCTTC. Protein: CASGVVAARTYNEQFF.

Many counts were recorded for this clonotype. V and J are TRBV7-2 and TRBJ1-2; 7 positions agree with TRBD1. The CDR3 is 14 amino acids. Trimming cost V 1 base and J 4 bases; bases outside gene matches: 3. Germline V gene data show CDR1 as SGHTA and CDR2 as FQGNSA. CDR3 sequence (DNA): TGTGCCAGCAGCTTAGGAGGGGGCGGCTATGGCTACACCTTC. Amino acid sequence: CASSLGGGGYGYTF.

This clonotype appeared a few times. The gene calls are TRBV6-4 and TRBJ1-1, with D perhaps TRBD1 (5 bases). The germline gives CDR1 MRHNA, CDR2 SNTAGT. The CDR3 contains 15 residues. V gave up 6 bases and J gave up 4 bases, with 18 bases separating them. The CDR3 DNA is TGTGCCAGCAGCGTAGAGGCAGGGTCGCCCACTGAAGCTTTCTTT. Amino acids: CASSVEAGSPTEAFF.

The sample holds a few counts of this clonotype. The chain uses TRBV6-5 and TRBJ1-5, with D possibly matching TRBD1 (5 bases). This CDR3 has 14 amino acids. Trimming removed 7 bases from V and 1 base from J, with 11 bases in between. Germline assignment: CDR1 MNHEY and CDR2 SVGAGI. The CDR3 reads CASTPGRSNQPQHF. The CDR3 DNA reads TGTGCCAGCACTCCGGGACGGAGCAATCAGCCCCAGCATTTT.

This clonotype occurred many times. This chain connects TRBV7-9 to TRBJ1-1, with D possibly matching TRBD1 (5 bases). Germline V CDR1 and CDR2: SEHNR, FQNEAQ (reference sequence). This CDR3 spans 15 amino acids. V shed 5 bases and J shed 0 bases, with 13 bases lying between them. This CDR3 reads CASSPPVGLNTEAFF. In DNA form, the CDR3 reads TGTGCCAGCAGCCCCCCGGTGGGGCTGAACACTGAAGCTTTCTTT. The variable domain in full, completed from reference TRBV7-9 and TRBJ1-1, reads DTGVSQNPRHKITKRGQNVTFRCDPISEHNRLYWYRQTLGQGPEFLTYFQNEAQLEKSRLLSDRFSAERPKGSFSTLEIQRTEQGDSAMYLCASSPPVGLNTEAFFGQGTRLTVV.

This clonotype was recorded many times. V gene TRBV7-2 combines with J gene TRBJ2-5; D remains unclear. Trimming cost V 5 bases and J 8 bases, with 9 bases left between them. The CDR3 sequence is 11 residues long. CDR1 SGHTA and CDR2 FQGNSA come from the germline V gene. Written as DNA, the CDR3 is TGTGCCAGCAGCGCCCTCCGCACCCAGTACTTC. As protein: CASSALRTQYF.